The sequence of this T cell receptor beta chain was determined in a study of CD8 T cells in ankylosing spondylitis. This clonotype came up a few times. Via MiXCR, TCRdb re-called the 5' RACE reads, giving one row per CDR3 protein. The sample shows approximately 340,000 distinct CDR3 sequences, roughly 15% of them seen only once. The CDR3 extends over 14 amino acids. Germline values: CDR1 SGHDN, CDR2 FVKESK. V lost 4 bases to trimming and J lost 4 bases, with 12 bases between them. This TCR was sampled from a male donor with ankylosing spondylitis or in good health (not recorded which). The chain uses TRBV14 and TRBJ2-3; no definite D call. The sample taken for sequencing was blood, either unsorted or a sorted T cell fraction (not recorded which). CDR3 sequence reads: CASSRQWASDTQYF. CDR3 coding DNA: TGTGCCAGCAGCCGGCAGTGGGCCTCAGATACGCAGTATTTT. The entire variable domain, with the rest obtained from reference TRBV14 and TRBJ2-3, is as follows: EAGVTQFPSHSVIEKGQTVTLRCDPISGHDNLYWYRRVMGKEIKFLLHFVKESKQDESGMPNNRFLAERTGGTYSTLKVQPAELEDSGVYFCASSRQWASDTQYFGPGTRLTVL.